One and the same sample provided the 17 T cell receptor beta chains below, sequenced in a study of cytomegalovirus exposure and HLA in healthy donors. 60 Vbeta and 13 Jbeta primers were used in PCR. Profiling relied on immunoSEQ multiplex PCR, and the TCRdb table lists in-frame clones only, not all of them. The data show roughly 110,000 clones, about 79% seen once. The material sequenced was PBMCs. The receptors here all came from a woman between 18 and 30 years old in good health and CMV-seropositive.

This clone was seen at least ten times. This chain uses TRBV4-1 with TRBJ2-2; TRBD1 aligns across 8 bases. The germline CDR1 and CDR2 sequences are MGHRA and YSYEKL. The CDR3 consists of 14 residues. V shed 5 bases and J 2 bases; nucleotides not matched to a gene: 1. This CDR3 reads CASSDRGNTGELFF. Written as DNA, the CDR3 is TGCGCCAGCAGCGACAGGGGAAACACCGGGGAGCTGTTTTTT.

Of note for this clone: Other DNA sequences in this sample translate to the same CDR3. The chain has TRBV2 and TRBJ2-7; the match to TRBD2 covers 7 bases. J gave up 7 bases and V 5 bases, and 11 bases lay outside the gene matches. There are 14 residues in the CDR3. The germline gives CDR1 SNHLY, CDR2 FYNNEI. The CDR3 here is CASSQTSSPGEQYF. In nucleotides, the CDR3 is TGTGCCAGCAGTCAGACTAGCTCGCCTGGTGAGCAGTACTTC.

The V call is TRBV2, the J call TRBJ2-3; D ambiguous. CDR1 and CDR2 (germline): SNHLY, FYNNEI. V was shortened by 4 bases and J by 1 base, with 9 bases between the two germline ends. The CDR3 is 14 amino acids. The CDR3, as DNA: TGTGCCAGCAGTGCCCAGACACGCACAGATACGCAGTATTTT. It specifies CASSAQTRTDTQYF.

This clone came up once. For the CDR3, the DNA is TGTGCCAGCAGTGGCAGGGGGCTCGGCTATGGCTACACCTTC. This translates into CASSGRGLGYGYTF. This chain uses TRBV5-6 with TRBJ1-2; 8 positions agree with TRBD1. Trimming removed 5 bases from V and 4 bases from J; junction bases left unmatched: 7. In germline, CDR1 is SGHDT, CDR2 YYEEEE. The CDR3 is 14 residues long.

The V call is TRBV6-1, the J call TRBJ1-1; 8 bases are shared with TRBD1. This CDR3 contains 15 residues. Germline V CDR1 and CDR2: MNHNS, SASEGT. Losses at the gene ends were 2 bases for V and 1 base for J; bases not matched to a gene: 3. The CDR3 nucleotides are TGTGCCAGCAGTGAAAACAGGGGGGGGAACACTGAAGCTTTCTTT. This sequence encodes CASSENRGGNTEAFF.

About this clone itself: An end of the junction differs from the germline gene, which may be a read error. Here the CDR3 DNA reads TGCGCCATCAGCTTGAGGGACAAGAGCCTAGTTTTCAACTATGGCTACACCTTC. It encodes CAISLRDKSLVFNYGYTF. The chain carries TRBV5-1 and TRBJ1-2, with D perhaps matching TRBD1 (6 bases). The CDR3 extends over 18 amino acids. The germline V gene has CDR1 SGHRS and CDR2 YFSETQ. Using reference TRBV5-1 and TRBJ1-2 for the parts outside the CDR3, the full variable domain is KAGVTQTPRYLIKTRGQQVTLSCSPISGHRSVSWYQQTPGQGLQFLFEYFSETQRNKGNFPGRFSGRQFSNSRSEMNVSTLELGDSALYLCAISLRDKSLVFNYGYTFGSGTRLTVV.

The rearrangement uses TRBV5-1 and TRBJ1-3; 8 nucleotides align to TRBD1. Germline CDR1 SGHRS, CDR2 YFSETQ. Unmatched junction bases numbered 5, after V lost 0 bases and J lost 0 bases. The CDR3 is 17 amino acids. As DNA, the CDR3 is TGCGCCAGCAGCTTGGGGCCAGGGGGCCTCTCTGGAAACACCATATATTTT. Its translation is CASSLGPGGLSGNTIYF.

The V call is TRBV5-1, the J call TRBJ2-7; 7 bases are shared with TRBD1. Germline loops: CDR1 SGHRS, CDR2 YFSETQ. The ends lost 4 bases at V and 3 bases at J; junction bases unmatched: 4. The CDR3 runs to 13 residues. DNA for the CDR3: TGCGCCAGCAGCCCGGGACAGCGCTACGAGCAGTACTTC. It translates to CASSPGQRYEQYF.

The V and J genes are TRBV7-3 and TRBJ2-1; D possibly corresponds to TRBD2 (5 bases). The CDR3 runs to 13 residues. Trimming pared 5 bases from V and 6 bases from J, leaving 11 bases between. Looked up from germline, CDR1 is SGHTA and CDR2 is FQGTGA. The CDR3 sequence is CASSPSLVNEQFF. CDR3 coding DNA: TGTGCCAGCAGCCCCTCACTAGTCAATGAGCAGTTCTTC.

This clone was picked up one time. This rearrangement joins TRBV30 to TRBJ2-7; 7 positions match TRBD1. Trimming at V came to 5 bases and at J to 6 bases, leaving 7 bases not matched to a gene. The CDR3 covers 12 residues. Germline lookup yields CDR1 GTSNPN and CDR2 SVGIG (reference sequence). The CDR3 DNA is TGTGCCTGGGGTAGAGGGGGCGCCGAGCAGTACTTC. Translated, it gives CAWGRGGAEQYF. Full variable domain (missing parts from reference TRBV30 and TRBJ2-7): SQTIHQWPATLVQPVGSPLSLECTVEGTSNPNLYWYRQAAGRGLQLLFYSVGIGQISSEVPQNLSASRPQDRQFILSSKKLLLSDSGFYLCAWGRGGAEQYFGPGTRLTVT.

This chain joins TRBV10-2 and TRBJ2-3, with D perhaps matching TRBD1 (5 bases). V was trimmed by 1 base and J by 10 bases, leaving 9 bases between them. Germline assignment: CDR1 WSHSY and CDR2 SAAADI. CDR3 length: 12 amino acids. The CDR3 DNA reads TGCGCCAGCAGTGAGTACCAGGGATCGCAGTATTTT. Its protein is CASSEYQGSQYF.

CDR3 in amino acids: CASSSGGTGGVYGYTF. CDR3 in DNA: TGCGCCAGCAGCTCGGGGGGGACAGGGGGCGTCTATGGCTACACCTTC. V gene TRBV5-1 combines with J gene TRBJ1-2; 12 nucleotides align to TRBD1. This CDR3 contains 16 residues. V was clipped by 3 bases and J by 4 bases; unmatched bases: 7. Germline CDR1 is SGHRS and CDR2 is YFSETQ.

This chain joins TRBV6-1 and TRBJ1-2; D is perhaps TRBD1 (6 bases). The germline gives CDR1 MNHNS, CDR2 SASEGT. Between the trimmed V and J ends, which lost 3 bases and 4 bases, there was a span of 12 bases. CDR3 length: 14 amino acids. The CDR3 reads CASSDTGTSYGYTF. CDR3 DNA sequence: TGTGCCAGCAGTGATACAGGGACATCCTATGGCTACACCTTC.

In this sample, this clone turned up a few times. This chain links TRBV7-3 with TRBJ1-1; D is uncertain. The CDR3 runs to 14 residues. Germline values: CDR1 SGHTA, CDR2 FQGTGA. V was pared by 3 bases and J by 1 base, with 9 bases between. This CDR3 is CASSLNSQNTEAFF. The CDR3, as DNA: TGTGCCAGCAGCTTGAACTCTCAGAACACTGAAGCTTTCTTT.

The V call is TRBV5-4, the J call TRBJ1-2; 8 bases are shared with TRBD1. The J segment lost 8 bases and the V segment lost 3 bases, leaving 6 bases of the junction unmatched. The V gene's germline CDR1 is SGHNT and CDR2 YYREEE (reference sequence). The CDR3 contains 13 residues. The CDR3 is CASSWQGAGGYTF. The DNA for the CDR3 is TGTGCCAGCAGCTGGCAGGGGGCCGGAGGCTACACCTTC.

This chain links TRBV4-1 with TRBJ2-7, with 14 bases matching TRBD2. This CDR3 comprises 16 residues. CDR1 MGHRA and CDR2 YSYEKL come from the germline V gene. V shed 1 base and J 2 bases; nucleotides not matched to a gene: 1. The CDR3 DNA is TGCGCCAGCAGCCAAGGACTAGCGGGAGGGACCTACGAGCAGTACTTC. Translating it yields CASSQGLAGGTYEQYF.

The chain has TRBV11-2 and TRBJ2-6; D uncertain. The germline gives CDR1 SGHAT, CDR2 FQNNGV. This CDR3 contains 15 residues. Trimming cost V 1 base and J 0 bases, with 4 bases left between them. The CDR3 DNA sequence: TGTGCCAGCAGCTTAGCAGGCTCTGGGGCCAACGTCCTGACTTTC. It encodes CASSLAGSGANVLTF.